These 17 T cell receptor beta chains were sequenced from one sample in a study of blood T cell repertoires in COVID-19. The data were produced by immunoSEQ multiplex PCR, yet TCRdb's version contains in-frame clones alone and is incomplete. The sample has more than 200,000 clones; 70% to 90% are singletons. The sequenced sample consisted of PBMCs or T cells enriched from blood (not recorded which). These receptors were taken from a man aged 25-45 years with acute COVID-19.

This clone has only one observation. The chain has TRBV5-6 and TRBJ1-2, with a tentative D call TRBD1 (5 bases). Deletions cut 2 bases from V and 4 bases from J, with 9 bases between. The CDR3 has 13 residues. The germline CDR1 and CDR2 sequences are SGHDT and YYEEEE. CDR3 bases: TGTGCCAGCAGCTTCGGGCAGGGCTATGGCTACACCTTC. Its protein product is CASSFGQGYGYTF.

The V and J genes are TRBV5-4 and TRBJ2-7, with 7 positions matching TRBD1. V trimming: 2 bases; J trimming: 2 bases; junction bases outside the gene matches: 10. CDR3 length: 16 residues. Germline V gene sequence: CDR1 SGHNT, CDR2 YYREEE (reference sequence). CDR3 in amino acids: CASSFDLGQAAYEQYF. The CDR3 DNA is TGTGCCAGCAGCTTTGACTTAGGACAGGCCGCCTACGAGCAGTACTTC.

This clone was counted only a few times. The chain has TRBV21-1 and TRBJ1-1; TRBD1 is taken as the D call from the table, unchecked against the DNA. TRBV21-1 represents a pseudogene. The length of the CDR3 is 17 residues. The DNA of the CDR3 is TGTGCCAGCAGCAAAGAGGGGACAGGGGCCGTGTTGACTGAAGCTTTCTTT. This gives the protein CASSKEGTGAVLTEAFF.

The CDR3 loop is CASSLLAGGGETQYF. The CDR3 DNA sequence: TGTGCCAGCAGCTTACTAGCGGGGGGGGGAGAGACCCAGTACTTC. This chain joins TRBV5-4 and TRBJ2-5; 13 bases are shared with TRBD2. The CDR3 is 15 amino acids. The V and J ends lost 2 bases and 4 bases, in that order; junction bases with no gene match: 2. CDR1 is SGHNT, CDR2 YYREEE, per germline (reference sequence).

The chain links TRBV20-1 to TRBJ2-2; 8 bases match TRBD1. The junction had 7 bases not matched to a gene; V was cut back by 3 bases and J by 7 bases. This CDR3 contains 14 residues. Germline values: CDR1 DFQATT, CDR2 SNEGSKA (reference sequence). The DNA of the CDR3 is TGCAGTGCTAGTGGACAGGGTGTGGGCGGGGAGCTGTTTTTT. It yields the protein CSASGQGVGGELFF.

The chain has TRBV6-5 and TRBJ1-3; 9 bases agree with TRBD1. From germline, CDR1 is MNHEY and CDR2 SVGAGI. There are 14 residues in the CDR3. The V gene end was trimmed by 7 bases and the J gene end by 3 bases; junction bases not matched to a gene: 4. The CDR3 reads CASTQDRGGNTIYF. The CDR3 region has the DNA TGTGCCAGCACGCAGGACAGGGGTGGAAACACCATATATTTT.

This clone has at least ten counts. The chain recombines TRBV6-5 with TRBJ1-4, with D possibly matching TRBD1 (6 bases). Germline-derived CDR1 and CDR2 are MNHEY and SVGAGI. Trimming took off 2 bases at V and 7 bases at J, with 11 bases between the two ends. CDR3 length: 14 residues. CDR3 amino acids: CASSYLTGGEKLFF. The CDR3 bases are TGTGCCAGCAGTTACCTGACAGGAGGTGAAAAACTGTTTTTT.

The chain employs TRBV3-1 (or the pseudogene TRBV3-2) and TRBJ1-2, with TRBD1 as a possible D gene (6 bases). V was clipped by 4 bases and J by 5 bases, with 14 bases between them. Germline values: CDR1 LGHDT, CDR2 YNNKEL (reference sequence). CDR3 length equals 14 residues. CDR3 region: CASSPPGTYYGYTF. Written as DNA, the CDR3 is TGTGCCAGCAGCCCTCCCGGGACATATTATGGCTACACCTTC.

V gene TRBV7-3 combines with J gene TRBJ2-3, with 11 bases identical to TRBD2. CDR1 and CDR2 (germline): SGHTA, FQGTGA. The CDR3 is made up of 15 amino acids. Trimming removed 5 bases from V and 7 bases from J; junction bases left unmatched: 8. In nucleotides, the CDR3 is TGTGCCAGCAGCCCCGAGACTAGCGGGGTGAATACGCAGTATTTT. It encodes CASSPETSGVNTQYF.

The chain combines TRBV5-1 with TRBJ2-2; D is perhaps TRBD1 (5 bases). CDR3 length: 12 amino acids. Trimming cost V 4 bases and J 8 bases, with 9 bases left between them. CDR1 and CDR2 (germline): SGHRS, YFSETQ. CDR3 amino acids: CASSANRGELFF. The CDR3, as DNA: TGCGCCAGCAGCGCAAACAGGGGGGAGCTGTTTTTT.

The CDR3 region is CASSLRQNTGELFF. The CDR3 bases are TGTGCCAGCAGTTTAAGACAGAACACCGGGGAGCTGTTTTTT. The genes are TRBV27 and TRBJ2-2; D ambiguous. The ends were cut back, 2 bases at V and 1 base at J, with 5 bases in the middle. In germline, CDR1 is MNHEY, CDR2 SMNVEV (reference sequence). The CDR3 spans 14 residues.

This clone was picked up one time. The chain recombines TRBV28 with TRBJ1-2, with 8 bases aligning to TRBD1. V shed 6 bases, J shed 7 bases, and the junction held 7 bases outside the gene matches. The CDR3 covers 13 residues. The germline V gene has CDR1 MDHEN and CDR2 SYDVKM. The CDR3 reads CASREGRGLGYTF. CDR3 in DNA: TGTGCCAGCAGAGAGGGCAGGGGGCTTGGCTACACCTTC.

A few counts support this clone. This chain links TRBV27 with TRBJ2-7, with 12 bases aligning to TRBD2. The J segment lost 0 bases and the V segment lost 4 bases, leaving 4 bases of the junction unmatched. The germline gives CDR1 MNHEY, CDR2 SMNVEV (reference sequence). CDR3 size: 16 residues. The DNA of the CDR3 is TGTGCCAGCAGTTACAAGGGACTAGCGGGCTCCTACGAGCAGTACTTC. It specifies CASSYKGLAGSYEQYF.

J is TRBJ2-3 and V is TRBV28; 7 bases match TRBD2. The V segment lost 11 bases and the J segment 4 bases; nucleotides outside the gene matches: 3. The CDR3 is made up of 11 amino acids. The germline CDR1 and CDR2 sequences are MDHEN and SYDVKM. The DNA of the CDR3 is TGTGCCCTTGGGGGGGCAGATACGCAGTATTTT. Encoded protein: CALGGADTQYF.

This chain uses TRBV9 with TRBJ1-3, with D perhaps matching TRBD1 (5 bases). Germline assignment: CDR1 SGDLS and CDR2 YYNGEE. The CDR3 contains 15 residues. V was clipped by 0 bases and J by 4 bases, with 11 bases between them. CDR3 sequence (DNA): TGTGCCAGCAGCGTAGCTGCAGGGTGGGGAAACACCATATATTTT. It is translated as CASSVAAGWGNTIYF.

V gene TRBV5-6 combines with J gene TRBJ2-7, with 8 bases identical to TRBD1. CDR3 length: 14 amino acids. Germline CDR1 and CDR2: SGHDT and YYEEEE. Unmatched junction bases numbered 6, after V lost 4 bases and J lost 3 bases. Written as DNA, the CDR3 is TGTGCCAGCAGCGCCGGGACAGGATACTACGAGCAGTACTTC. Its translation: CASSAGTGYYEQYF.

This chain uses TRBV10-2 with TRBJ2-5; no clear D. There are 13 residues in the CDR3. V was cut by 7 bases and J by 5 bases, with 14 bases left in between. CDR1 WSHSY and CDR2 SAAADI come from the germline V gene. The DNA of the CDR3 is TGCGCCAGCACCCCGTTGTTCGGGGAGACCCAGTACTTC. Translated, it gives CASTPLFGETQYF.